This T cell receptor beta chain was captured in a study of T cell repertoires in cytomegalovirus infection. At the level of the study: From public TCR beta signatures came an indication of both CMV infection and matching HLA type. General observations from the study: The ex vivo response was dominated by HLA-C-restricted CMV-specific TCR beta clonotypes. The cumulative frequency of public TCR beta families distinguished individuals who carried CMV together with the relevant HLA.

TCRdb re-analysed the reads in MiXCR, keeping a single row per CDR3 protein. The data contain around 740,000 distinct CDR3 sequences, about 40% of them singletons. Concerning this clonotype itself: What it binds is not known.

Sequenced input: PBMCs. The TCR comes from a human donor in good health (CMV status not recorded). Some clones in this sample may be carry-over from other donors' samples.

CDR3 DNA sequence: TGTGCCAGCAGCTTAGGTTTTTCCGGGGGCCGGAATCAGCCCCAGCATTTT. Translated: CASSLGFSGGRNQPQHF. The chain is built from TRBV7-8 and TRBJ1-5, with D possibly matching TRBD1 (6 bases). Germline loops: CDR1 SGHVS, CDR2 FQNEAQ. The ends were cut back, 1 base at V and 4 bases at J, with 17 bases in the middle. The CDR3 is 17 residues long.